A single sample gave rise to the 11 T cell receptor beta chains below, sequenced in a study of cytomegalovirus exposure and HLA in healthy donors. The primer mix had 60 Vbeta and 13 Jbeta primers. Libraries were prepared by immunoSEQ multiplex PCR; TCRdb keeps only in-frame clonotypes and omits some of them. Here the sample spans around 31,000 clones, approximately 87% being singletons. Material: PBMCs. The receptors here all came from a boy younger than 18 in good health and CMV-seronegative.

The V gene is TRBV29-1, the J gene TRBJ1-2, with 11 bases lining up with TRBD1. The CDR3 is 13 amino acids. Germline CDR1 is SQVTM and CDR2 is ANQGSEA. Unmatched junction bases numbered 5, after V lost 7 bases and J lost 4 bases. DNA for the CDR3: TGCAGCGCAAGGACAGGGGGCGGCTATGGCTACACCTTC. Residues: CSARTGGGYGYTF.

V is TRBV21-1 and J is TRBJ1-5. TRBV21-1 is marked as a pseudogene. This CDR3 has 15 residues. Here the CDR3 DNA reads TGTGCCAGCAGCAAACTTGTAGGGACTGGTCAGCCCCAGCATTTT. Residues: CASSKLVGTGQPQHF.

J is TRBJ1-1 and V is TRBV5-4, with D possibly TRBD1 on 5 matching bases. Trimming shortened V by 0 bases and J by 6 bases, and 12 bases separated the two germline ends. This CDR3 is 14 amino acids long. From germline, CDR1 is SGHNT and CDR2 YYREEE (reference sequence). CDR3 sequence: CASSLEGRVPEAFF. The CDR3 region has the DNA TGTGCCAGCAGCTTGGAGGGCAGGGTCCCTGAAGCTTTCTTT.

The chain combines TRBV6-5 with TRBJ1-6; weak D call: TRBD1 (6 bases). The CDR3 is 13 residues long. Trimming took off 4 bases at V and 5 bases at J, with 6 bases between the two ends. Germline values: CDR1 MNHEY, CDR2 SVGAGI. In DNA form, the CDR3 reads TGTGCCAGCAGTTGGGACAATAATTCACCCCTCCACTTT. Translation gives CASSWDNNSPLHF.

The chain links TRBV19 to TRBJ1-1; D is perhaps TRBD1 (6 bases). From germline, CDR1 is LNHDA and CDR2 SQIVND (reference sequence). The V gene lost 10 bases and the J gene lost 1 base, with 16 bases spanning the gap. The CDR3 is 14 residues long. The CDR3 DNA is TGTGCCACCACCAACGCACAGGGGAACACTGAAGCTTTCTTT. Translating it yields CATTNAQGNTEAFF.

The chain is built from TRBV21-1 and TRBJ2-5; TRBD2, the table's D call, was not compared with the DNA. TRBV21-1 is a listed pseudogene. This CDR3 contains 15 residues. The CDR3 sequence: CASSKEYGERETQYF. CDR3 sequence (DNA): TGTGCCAGCAGCAAAGAATACGGGGAGCGAGAGACCCAGTACTTC.

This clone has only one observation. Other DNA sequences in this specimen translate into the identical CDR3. CDR3 region: CASSLWGGGNEQFF. The CDR3 region has the DNA TGTGCCAGCAGCTTATGGGGCGGGGGCAATGAGCAGTTCTTC. V and J are TRBV7-3 and TRBJ2-1; 7 bases are shared with TRBD2. The V segment lost 2 bases and the J segment 6 bases; nucleotides outside the gene matches: 4. The CDR3 totals 14 residues. Germline assignment: CDR1 SGHTA and CDR2 FQGTGA.

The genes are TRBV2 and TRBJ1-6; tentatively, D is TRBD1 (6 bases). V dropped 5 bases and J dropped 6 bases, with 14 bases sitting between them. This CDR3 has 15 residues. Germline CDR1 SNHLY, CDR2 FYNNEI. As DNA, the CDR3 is TGTGCCAGCAGTTTCCAGGGGTTTGCTAATTCACCCCTCCACTTT. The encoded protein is CASSFQGFANSPLHF.

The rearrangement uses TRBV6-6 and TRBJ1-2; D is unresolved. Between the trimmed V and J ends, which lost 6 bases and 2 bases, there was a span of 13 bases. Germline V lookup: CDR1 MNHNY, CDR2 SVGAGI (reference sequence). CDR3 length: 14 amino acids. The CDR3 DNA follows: TGTGCCAGCAGCTATCTTGGTGTAAACTATGGCTACACCTTC. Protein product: CASSYLGVNYGYTF.

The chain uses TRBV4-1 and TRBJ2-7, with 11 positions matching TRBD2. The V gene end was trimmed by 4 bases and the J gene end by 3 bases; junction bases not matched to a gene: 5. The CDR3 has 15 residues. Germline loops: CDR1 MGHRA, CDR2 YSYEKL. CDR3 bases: TGCGCCAGCAGCCCCCGGACTAGCGGGTACTACGAGCAGTACTTC. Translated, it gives CASSPRTSGYYEQYF.

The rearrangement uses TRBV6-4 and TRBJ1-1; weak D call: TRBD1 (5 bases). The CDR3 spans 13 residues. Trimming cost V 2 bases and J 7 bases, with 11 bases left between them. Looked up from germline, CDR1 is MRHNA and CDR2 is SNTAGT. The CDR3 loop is CASSDIGGDEAFF. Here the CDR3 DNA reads TGTGCCAGCAGTGACATCGGAGGGGATGAAGCTTTCTTT.